Reported below is one T cell receptor (beta chain). This receptor's antigen is unknown. Qualities for individual bases were not recorded, and no much larger clone is one base off. The CDR3 numbers 15 residues from cysteine through phenylalanine. The read is trimmed to its CDR3 DNA, 45 bases read in frame from base 1. For CDR1 and CDR2, the germline V gene lists SNHLY and FYNNEI. Trimming costs V 6 bases and J 1 base, and their ends lie 14 bases apart. The CDR3 regions of human TCRbeta chains were subjected to immunosequencing. In the authors' own workflow: TCRs in the repertoires were matched against a reference library of SARS-CoV-2-specific TCRs that had been generated with the MIRA antigen-specificity platform. Breadth was defined as the fraction of unique TCRs that were SARS-CoV-2-associated, and depth was defined as the fraction of total T cells that were SARS-CoV-2-associated. Using the MIRA data, each spike-specific TCR was assigned both to the spike region to which the TCR was reactive and to a CD4 or CD8 class. Log10-transformed breadth and depth values were compared by one-way ANOVA with Sidak's multiple comparisons tests. Here the immuneACCESS table is served through TCRdb, limited to in-frame sequences with V and J called. Missing clones are a known gap in these copies; in checked studies unresolved V genes cover under half, and the rest lacks a known reason. V and J calls and clone size are as listed in that table; D and trimming were resolved from the DNA. The sample data list about 180,000 clones, and 75% to 90% of these were observed just once. The biggest ten clones account for approximately 2.5% of the sample.

The sample is drawn from a study of T cell responses to AZD1222 COVID-19 vaccine (dated by TCRdb to about 2021). For context, the study as a whole: AZD1222 recipients with second doses at about 4 weeks or about 12 weeks were pooled, because spike-specific TCR depth and breadth did not differ between schedules. TCR sequencing was performed for about 250 trial participants, of whom roughly 200 were given two doses of AZD1222 and around 26 were given two doses of MenACWY control vaccine. Enrollment into the trials was organized by age into subgroups of 18-55, 56-69 and 70-plus years, and those subgroups contained around 150, 28 and 57 TCR-sequenced participants, respectively. The investigation overall reported the following: Epitopes outside the regions mutated in the B.1.351 and B.1.1.7 variants were reportedly recognized by nearly half of the unique spike-specific TCRs. Participants were mostly white British and included more females than males, and it was suggested by the authors that clonal diversity may have been underestimated. Because no samples from the day 14 peak response were available, repertoires could be characterized only after the peak T cell response. Conclusions about previously exposed vaccinees are limited because only a handful of AZD1222 recipients were SARS-CoV-2 seropositive at baseline. After two AZD1222 doses, spike-specific TCR breadth and depth were significantly higher than at day 0 and than in MenACWY recipients. Vaccine-associated CD4 TCRs spanned the whole spike protein, with dominant responses in regions 160-218 and 743-854. In the small 56-69-year group, the increase in depth fell short of significance, most likely because of low power.

The time point label, read with the paper, signifies: baseline before first vaccination. Vaccinee samples were obtained from the UK trials COV001 and COV002, which included a single-blind randomized controlled phase 2/3 trial of AZD1222 (ChAdOx1 nCoV-19) in healthy adults. Trial participant PBMC samples were collected at day 0 and day 28 after the second dose for TCRbeta chain sequencing. The chain is assembled from TRBV2 and TRBJ2-3, with a tentative D gene TRBD1 over 6 matching bases. The sequencing used peripheral blood, collected on day 0 of AZD1222 vaccination. The origin of this receptor is an adult in good health. The nucleotide sequence reads as follows: TGTGCCAGCAGCCTCGAGGGGGTGGGCACAGATACGCAGTATTTT. This is translated as CASSLEGVGTDTQYF.